This TCR beta chain appears in the sequencing data of a study of shared T cell receptors in the human thymus. The CDR3 is 15 residues long. Germline assignment: CDR1 SGHDN and CDR2 FVKESK. V lost 0 bases, J lost 5 bases, and 14 bases lay in between. The protocol was immunoSEQ multiplex PCR, while the TCRdb copy is restricted to in-frame clones and leaves out a portion. The sample carries over 650,000 clones, approximately 89% recorded once. These data also formed part of another study, on human thymus T cells. That report adds: It was healthy Finnish infants having corrective surgery for congenital heart defects who were the donors. Thymic resections from corrective heart surgery supplied the tissue. Repertoires from thymus and blood appeared to show biased V and J gene usage. Thymic repertoires of unrelated individuals were reported in related research to overlap highly.

The origin of this receptor is a boy under three years old with a congenital heart defect. This chain joins TRBV14 and TRBJ2-7; tentatively, D is TRBD2 (7 bases). Sample: thymocytes. The CDR3 loop reads CASSQDGGRGDEQYF. The CDR3 nucleotides read TGTGCCAGCAGCCAAGATGGGGGGAGGGGGGACGAGCAGTACTTC.